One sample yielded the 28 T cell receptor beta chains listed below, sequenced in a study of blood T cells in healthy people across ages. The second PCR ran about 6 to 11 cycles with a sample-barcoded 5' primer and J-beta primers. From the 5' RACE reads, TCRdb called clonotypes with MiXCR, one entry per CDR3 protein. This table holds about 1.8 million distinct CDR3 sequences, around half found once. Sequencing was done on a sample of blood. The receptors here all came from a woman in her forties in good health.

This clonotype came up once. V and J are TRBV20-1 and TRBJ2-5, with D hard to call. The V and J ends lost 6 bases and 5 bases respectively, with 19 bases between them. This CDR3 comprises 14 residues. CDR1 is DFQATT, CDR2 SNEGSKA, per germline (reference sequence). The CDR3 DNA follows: TGCAGTGCCCGAACCGATAGAATTATCGAGACCCAGTACTTC. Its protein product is CSARTDRIIETQYF.

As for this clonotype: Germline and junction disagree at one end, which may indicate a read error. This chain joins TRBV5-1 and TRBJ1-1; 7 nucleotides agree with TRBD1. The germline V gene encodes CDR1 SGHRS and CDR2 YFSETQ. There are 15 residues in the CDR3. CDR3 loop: CASSLGGTANTEAFF. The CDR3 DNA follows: TGTGCCAGCAGCTTGGGCGGGACAGCGAACACTGAAGCTTTCTTT.

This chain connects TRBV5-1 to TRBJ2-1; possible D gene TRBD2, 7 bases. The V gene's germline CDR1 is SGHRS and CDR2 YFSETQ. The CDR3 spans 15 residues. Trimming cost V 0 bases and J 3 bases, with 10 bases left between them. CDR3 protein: CASSLEGGFYNEQFF. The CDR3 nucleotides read TGCGCCAGCAGCTTGGAGGGGGGGTTCTACAATGAGCAGTTCTTC. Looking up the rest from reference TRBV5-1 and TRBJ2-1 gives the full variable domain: KAGVTQTPRYLIKTRGQQVTLSCSPISGHRSVSWYQQTPGQGLQFLFEYFSETQRNKGNFPGRFSGRQFSNSRSEMNVSTLELGDSALYLCASSLEGGFYNEQFFGPGTRLTVL.

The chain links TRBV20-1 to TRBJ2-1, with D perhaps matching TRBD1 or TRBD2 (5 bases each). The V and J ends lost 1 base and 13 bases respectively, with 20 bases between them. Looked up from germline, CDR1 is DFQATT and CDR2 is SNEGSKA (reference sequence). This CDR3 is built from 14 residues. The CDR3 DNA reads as TGCAGTGCTAGAGTTATGGGGCAGGGAGAGACCCAGTTCTTC. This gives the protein CSARVMGQGETQFF.

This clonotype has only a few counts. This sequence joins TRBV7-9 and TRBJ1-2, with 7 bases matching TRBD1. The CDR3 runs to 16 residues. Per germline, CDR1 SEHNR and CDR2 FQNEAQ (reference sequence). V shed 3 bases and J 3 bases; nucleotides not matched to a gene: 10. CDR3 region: CASSFRGQLKDYGYTF. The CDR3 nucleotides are TGTGCCAGCAGCTTCCGGGGACAGCTCAAGGACTATGGCTACACCTTC.

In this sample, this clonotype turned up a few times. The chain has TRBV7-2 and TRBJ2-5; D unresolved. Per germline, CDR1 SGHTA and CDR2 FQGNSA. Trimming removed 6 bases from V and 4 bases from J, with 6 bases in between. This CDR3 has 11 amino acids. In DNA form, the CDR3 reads TGTGCCAGCAGACTGGTAGAGACCCAGTACTTC. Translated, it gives CASRLVETQYF.

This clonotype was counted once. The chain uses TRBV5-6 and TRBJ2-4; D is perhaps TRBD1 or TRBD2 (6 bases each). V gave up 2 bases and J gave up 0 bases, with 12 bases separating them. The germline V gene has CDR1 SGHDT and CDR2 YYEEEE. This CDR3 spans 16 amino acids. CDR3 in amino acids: CASSFRGLLAKNIQYF. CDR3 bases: TGTGCCAGCAGCTTCAGGGGACTCTTAGCCAAAAACATTCAGTACTTC.

This CDR3 reads CASSLLDSVYGYTF. The DNA for the CDR3 is TGTGCCAGCAGTTTATTGGACTCAGTCTATGGCTACACCTTC. This chain connects TRBV28 to TRBJ1-2; D is ambiguous. This CDR3 is built from 14 residues. The germline gives CDR1 MDHEN, CDR2 SYDVKM. The germline V and J ends were trimmed by 1 base and 4 bases, with 10 bases remaining between them.

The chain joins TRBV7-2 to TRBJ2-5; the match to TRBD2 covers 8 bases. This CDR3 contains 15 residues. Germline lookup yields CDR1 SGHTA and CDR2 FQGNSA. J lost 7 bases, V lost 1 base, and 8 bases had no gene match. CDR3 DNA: TGTGCCAGCAGCTTAGTTCGGGGGGGGCCGGGGACCCAGTACTTC. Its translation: CASSLVRGGPGTQYF. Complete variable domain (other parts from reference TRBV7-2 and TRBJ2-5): GAGVSQSPSNKVTEKGKDVELRCDPISGHTALYWYRQSLGQGLEFLIYFQGNSAPDKSGLPSDRFSAERTGGSVSTLTIQRTQQEDSAVYLCASSLVRGGPGTQYFGPGTRLLVL.

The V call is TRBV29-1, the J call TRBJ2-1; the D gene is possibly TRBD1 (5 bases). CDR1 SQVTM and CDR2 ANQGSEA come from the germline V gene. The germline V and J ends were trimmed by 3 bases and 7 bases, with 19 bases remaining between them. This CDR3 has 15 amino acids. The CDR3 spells CSVEDQRHRINEQFF. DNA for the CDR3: TGCAGCGTTGAGGATCAGCGCCACAGGATTAATGAGCAGTTCTTC.

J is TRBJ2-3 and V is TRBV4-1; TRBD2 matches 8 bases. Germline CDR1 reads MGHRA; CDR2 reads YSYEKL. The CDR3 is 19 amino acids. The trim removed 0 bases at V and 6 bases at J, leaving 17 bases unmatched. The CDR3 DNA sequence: TGCGCCAGCAGCCAAGATCTAGCCGCGCTAGCGGGCGCCAGGGATACGCAGTATTTT. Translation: CASSQDLAALAGARDTQYF.

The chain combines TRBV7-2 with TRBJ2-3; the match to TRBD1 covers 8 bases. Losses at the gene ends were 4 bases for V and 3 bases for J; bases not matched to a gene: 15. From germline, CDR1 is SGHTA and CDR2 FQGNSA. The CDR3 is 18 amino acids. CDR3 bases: TGTGCCAGCAGCTCCAACGGGCAGGGGGCCGGAGGTACAGATACGCAGTATTTT. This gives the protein CASSSNGQGAGGTDTQYF. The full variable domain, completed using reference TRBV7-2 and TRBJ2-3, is GAGVSQSPSNKVTEKGKDVELRCDPISGHTALYWYRQSLGQGLEFLIYFQGNSAPDKSGLPSDRFSAERTGGSVSTLTIQRTQQEDSAVYLCASSSNGQGAGGTDTQYFGPGTRLTVL.

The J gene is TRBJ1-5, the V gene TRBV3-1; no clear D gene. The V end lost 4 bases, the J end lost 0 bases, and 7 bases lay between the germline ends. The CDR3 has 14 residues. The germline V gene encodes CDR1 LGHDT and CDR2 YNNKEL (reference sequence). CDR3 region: CASSPAVSNQPQHF. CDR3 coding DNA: TGTGCCAGCAGCCCGGCGGTTAGCAATCAGCCCCAGCATTTT.

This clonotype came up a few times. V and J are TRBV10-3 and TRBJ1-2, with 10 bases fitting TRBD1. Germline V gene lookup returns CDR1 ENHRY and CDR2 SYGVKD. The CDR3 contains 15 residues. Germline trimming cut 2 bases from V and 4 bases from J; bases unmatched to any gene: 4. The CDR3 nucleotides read TGTGCCATCAGTGAGGACAGGGGGCGGATCTATGGCTACACCTTC. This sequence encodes CAISEDRGRIYGYTF.

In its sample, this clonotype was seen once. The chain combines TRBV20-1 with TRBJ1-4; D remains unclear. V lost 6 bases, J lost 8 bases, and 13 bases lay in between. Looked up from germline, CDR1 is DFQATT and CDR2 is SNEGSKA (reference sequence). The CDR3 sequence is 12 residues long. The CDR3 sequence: CSAAGWREKLFF. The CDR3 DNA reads TGCAGTGCCGCGGGGTGGAGGGAAAAACTGTTTTTT.

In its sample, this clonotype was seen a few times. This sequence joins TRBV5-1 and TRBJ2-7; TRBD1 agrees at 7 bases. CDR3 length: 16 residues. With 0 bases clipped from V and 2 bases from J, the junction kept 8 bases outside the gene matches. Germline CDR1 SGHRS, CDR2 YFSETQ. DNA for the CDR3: TGCGCCAGCAGCTTGGCCCAGCCAGGGGGTACCTACGAGCAGTACTTC. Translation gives CASSLAQPGGTYEQYF.

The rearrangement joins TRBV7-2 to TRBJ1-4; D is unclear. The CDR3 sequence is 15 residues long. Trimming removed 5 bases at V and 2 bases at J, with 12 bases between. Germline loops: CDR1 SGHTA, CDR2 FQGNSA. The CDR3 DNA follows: TGTGCCAGCAGCCCTGGTGACACGACTAATGAAAAACTGTTTTTT. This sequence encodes CASSPGDTTNEKLFF.

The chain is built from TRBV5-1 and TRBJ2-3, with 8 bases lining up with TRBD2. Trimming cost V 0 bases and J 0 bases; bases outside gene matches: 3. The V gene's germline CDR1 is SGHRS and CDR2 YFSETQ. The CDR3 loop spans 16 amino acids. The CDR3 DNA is TGCGCCAGCAGCTTGGACGGGGGGGATAGCACAGATACGCAGTATTTT. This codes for CASSLDGGDSTDTQYF.

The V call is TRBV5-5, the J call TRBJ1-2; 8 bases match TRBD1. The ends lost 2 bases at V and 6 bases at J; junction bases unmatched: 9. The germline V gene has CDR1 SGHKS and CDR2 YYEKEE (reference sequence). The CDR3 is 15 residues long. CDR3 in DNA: TGTGCCAGCAGCTTTTCGACAGGGGATGTGGATGGCTACACCTTC. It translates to CASSFSTGDVDGYTF.

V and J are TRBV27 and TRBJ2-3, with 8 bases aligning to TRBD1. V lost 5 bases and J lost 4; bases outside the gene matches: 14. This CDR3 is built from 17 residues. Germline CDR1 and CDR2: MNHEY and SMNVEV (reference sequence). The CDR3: CASSPRGRTGKPDTQYF. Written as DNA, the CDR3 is TGTGCCAGCAGTCCCCGGGGACGGACAGGGAAGCCAGATACGCAGTATTTT.

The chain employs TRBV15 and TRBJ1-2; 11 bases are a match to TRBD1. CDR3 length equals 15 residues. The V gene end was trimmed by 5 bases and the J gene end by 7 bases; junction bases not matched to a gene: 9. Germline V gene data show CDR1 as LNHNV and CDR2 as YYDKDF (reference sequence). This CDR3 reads CATSSSTGTGGGYTF. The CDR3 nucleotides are TGTGCCACCAGCTCCTCCACAGGGACAGGGGGTGGCTACACCTTC.

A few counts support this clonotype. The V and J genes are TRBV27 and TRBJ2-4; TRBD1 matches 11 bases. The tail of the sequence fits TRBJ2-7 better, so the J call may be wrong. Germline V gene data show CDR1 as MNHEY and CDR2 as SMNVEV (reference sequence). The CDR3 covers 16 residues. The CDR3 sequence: CASSQYGGTGGSEQYF. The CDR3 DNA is TGTGCCAGCAGCCAATACGGGGGGACAGGGGGTTCCGAGCAGTACTTC.

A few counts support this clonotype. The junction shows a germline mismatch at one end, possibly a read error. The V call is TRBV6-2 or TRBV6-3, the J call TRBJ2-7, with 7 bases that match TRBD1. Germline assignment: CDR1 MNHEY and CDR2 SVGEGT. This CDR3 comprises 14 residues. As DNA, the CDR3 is TGTGCCAGCAGTAACTCAGACAGGGTCTACGAGCAGTACTTC. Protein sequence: CASSNSDRVYEQYF.

The CDR3, as DNA: TGTGCCAGCATCAATGGAGAAAACAATGAGCAGTTCTTC. It yields the protein CASINGENNEQFF. The chain couples TRBV28 to TRBJ2-1; D gene uncertain. V dropped 7 bases and J dropped 5 bases, with 12 bases sitting between them. This CDR3 spans 13 amino acids. CDR1 is MDHEN, CDR2 SYDVKM, per germline.

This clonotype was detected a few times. CDR3 nucleotides: TGCAGCGTTCTATCGGGACAGGGGAGTGTCACAGATACGCAGTATTTT. Amino acids: CSVLSGQGSVTDTQYF. The V call is TRBV29-1, the J call TRBJ2-3, with 10 bases aligning to TRBD1. The CDR3 is 16 residues long. Looked up from germline, CDR1 is SQVTM and CDR2 is ANQGSEA. The trim removed 5 bases at V and 2 bases at J, leaving 10 bases unmatched.

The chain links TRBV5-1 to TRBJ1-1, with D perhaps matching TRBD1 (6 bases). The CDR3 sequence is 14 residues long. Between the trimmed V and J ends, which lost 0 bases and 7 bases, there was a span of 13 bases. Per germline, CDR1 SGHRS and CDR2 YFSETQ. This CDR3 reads CASSLEQGVGEAFF. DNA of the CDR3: TGCGCCAGCAGCTTGGAACAGGGAGTCGGTGAAGCTTTCTTT.

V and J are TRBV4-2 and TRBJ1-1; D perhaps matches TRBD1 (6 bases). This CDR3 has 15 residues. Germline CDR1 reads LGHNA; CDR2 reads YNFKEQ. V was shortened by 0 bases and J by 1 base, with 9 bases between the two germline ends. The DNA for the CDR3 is TGTGCCAGCAGCCAAGATGGGGGACAGAACACTGAAGCTTTCTTT. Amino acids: CASSQDGGQNTEAFF.

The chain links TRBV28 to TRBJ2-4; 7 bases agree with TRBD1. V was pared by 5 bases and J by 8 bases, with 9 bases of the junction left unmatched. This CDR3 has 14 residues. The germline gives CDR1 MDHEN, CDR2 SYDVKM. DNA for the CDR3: TGTGCCAGCAGTATAACCGGGACAGAAGACATTCAGTACTTC. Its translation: CASSITGTEDIQYF. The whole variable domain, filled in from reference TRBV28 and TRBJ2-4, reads DVKVTQSSRYLVKRTGEKVFLECVQDMDHENMFWYRQDPGLGLRLIYFSYDVKMKEKGDIPEGYSVSREKKERFSLILESASTNQTSMYLCASSITGTEDIQYFGAGTRLSVL.